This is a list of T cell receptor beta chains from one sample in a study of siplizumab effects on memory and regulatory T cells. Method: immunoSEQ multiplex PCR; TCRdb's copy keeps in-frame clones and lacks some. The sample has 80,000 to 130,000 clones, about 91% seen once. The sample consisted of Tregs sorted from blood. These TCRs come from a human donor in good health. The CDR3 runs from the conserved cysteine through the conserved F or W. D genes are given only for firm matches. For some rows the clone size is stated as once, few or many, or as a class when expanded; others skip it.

cdr3_aa: CASRHSGTGAYEQYF
cdr3_nt: TGTGCCAGCAGACACTCCGGGACAGGGGCCTACGAGCAGTACTTC
j_call: TRBJ2-7
d_call: TRBD1
clone_size: .
v_call: TRBV11-1

cdr3_aa: CASSTGTYSYEQYF
cdr3_nt: TGTGCCAGCAGTACCGGGACATACTCCTACGAGCAGTACTTC
j_call: TRBJ2-7
d_call: .
clone_size: .
v_call: TRBV28

cdr3_aa: CASSPNEEKLFF
cdr3_nt: TGTGCCAGCTCACCGAACGAAGAAAAACTGTTTTTT
j_call: TRBJ1-4
d_call: .
clone_size: .
v_call: TRBV18

cdr3_aa: CASSLLTSGRAMGRDTQYF
cdr3_nt: TGTGCCAGCAGCTTGCTGACTAGCGGGAGGGCCATGGGTAGAGATACGCAGTATTTT
j_call: TRBJ2-3
d_call: TRBD2
clone_size: once
v_call: TRBV5-5

cdr3_aa: CASSLSGQGTDTQYF
cdr3_nt: TGTGCCAGCAGCTTATCGGGACAGGGAACAGATACGCAGTATTTT
j_call: TRBJ2-3
d_call: TRBD1
clone_size: once
v_call: TRBV7-2

cdr3_aa: CASSLGPAGEQFF
cdr3_nt: TGTGCCAGCAGCTTAGGACCAGCGGGTGAGCAGTTCTTC
j_call: TRBJ2-1
d_call: .
clone_size: .
v_call: TRBV7-2

cdr3_aa: CASSLLTVILYGYTF
cdr3_nt: TGTGCCAGCAGCTTACTGACGGTCATCCTTTATGGCTACACCTTC
j_call: TRBJ1-2
d_call: .
clone_size: .
v_call: TRBV7-2

cdr3_aa: CASSSRKLTGRSYNEQFF
cdr3_nt: TGTGCCAGCAGTTCCCGAAAGCTTACAGGTCGTTCCTACAATGAGCAGTTCTTC
j_call: TRBJ2-1
d_call: .
clone_size: once
v_call: TRBV27

cdr3_aa: CASSIGLAGDNEQFF
cdr3_nt: TGTGCCAGTAGTATAGGGCTAGCGGGAGACAATGAGCAGTTCTTC
j_call: TRBJ2-1
d_call: TRBD2
clone_size: .
v_call: TRBV19

cdr3_aa: CASMPGLESDTQYF
cdr3_nt: TGTGCCAGCATGCCGGGACTAGAATCAGATACGCAGTATTTT
j_call: TRBJ2-3
d_call: TRBD2
clone_size: .
v_call: TRBV7-3

cdr3_aa: CASSERRSNEKLFF
cdr3_nt: TGCGCCAGCAGTGAACGGAGAAGTAATGAAAAACTGTTTTTT
j_call: TRBJ1-4
d_call: .
clone_size: once
v_call: TRBV10-1

cdr3_aa: CASSFGLAADTQYF
cdr3_nt: TGTGCCAGCAGTTTCGGTCTAGCGGCAGATACGCAGTATTTT
j_call: TRBJ2-3
d_call: TRBD2
clone_size: .
v_call: TRBV27

cdr3_aa: CASRGGLAGGTRAGELFF
cdr3_nt: TGTGCCAGTAGGGGGGGACTAGCGGGAGGAACTCGGGCCGGGGAGCTGTTTTTT
j_call: TRBJ2-2
d_call: TRBD2
clone_size: .
v_call: TRBV19

cdr3_aa: CASSLEGSNTEAFF
cdr3_nt: TGCGCCAGCAGCTTGGAGGGTTCGAACACTGAAGCTTTCTTT
j_call: TRBJ1-1
d_call: .
clone_size: .
v_call: TRBV5-1

cdr3_aa: CASRWMQTYNEQFF
cdr3_nt: TGTGCCAGCAGATGGATGCAAACCTACAATGAGCAGTTCTTC
j_call: TRBJ2-1
d_call: .
clone_size: .
v_call: TRBV27